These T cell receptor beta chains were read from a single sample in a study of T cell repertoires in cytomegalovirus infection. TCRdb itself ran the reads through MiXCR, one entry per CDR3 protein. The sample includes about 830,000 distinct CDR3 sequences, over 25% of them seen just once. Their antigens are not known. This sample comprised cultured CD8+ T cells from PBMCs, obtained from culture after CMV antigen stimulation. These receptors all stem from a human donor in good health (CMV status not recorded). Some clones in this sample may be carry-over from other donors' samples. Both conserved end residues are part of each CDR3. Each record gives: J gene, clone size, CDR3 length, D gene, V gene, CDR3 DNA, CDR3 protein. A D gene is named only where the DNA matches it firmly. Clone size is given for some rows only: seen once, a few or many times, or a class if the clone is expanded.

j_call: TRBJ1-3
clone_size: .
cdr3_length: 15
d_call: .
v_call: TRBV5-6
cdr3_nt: TGTGCCAGCAGCTTCTCTGGGAAAAGCGGAAACACCATATATTTT
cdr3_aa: CASSFSGKSGNTIYF

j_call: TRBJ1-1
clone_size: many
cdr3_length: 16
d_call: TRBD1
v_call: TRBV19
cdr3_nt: TGTGCCAGTAGTAGGACAGGGTTTTCGGCTTTATCTGAAGCTTTCTTT
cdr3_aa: CASSRTGFSALSEAFF

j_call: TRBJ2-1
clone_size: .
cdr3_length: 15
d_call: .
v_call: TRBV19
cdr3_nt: TGTGCCAGTAGTCGCAGGCCGAGCTCCTACAATGTGCAGTTCTTC
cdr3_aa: CASSRRPSSYNVQFF

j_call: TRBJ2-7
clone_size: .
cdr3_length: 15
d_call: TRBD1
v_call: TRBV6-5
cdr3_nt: TGTGCCAGCAGTTATCTAGGGGGCGAGTTTGACGAGCAGTACTTC
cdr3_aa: CASSYLGGEFDEQYF

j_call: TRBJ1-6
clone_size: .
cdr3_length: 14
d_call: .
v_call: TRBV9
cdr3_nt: TGTGCCAGCAGCGTAGGTGGTCGTAATTCACCCCTCCACTTT
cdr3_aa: CASSVGGRNSPLHF

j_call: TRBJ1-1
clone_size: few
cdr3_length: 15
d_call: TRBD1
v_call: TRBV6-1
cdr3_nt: TGTGCCAGCAGTGAAGAGGGACAGCTGAACACTGAAGCTTTCTTT
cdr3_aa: CASSEEGQLNTEAFF

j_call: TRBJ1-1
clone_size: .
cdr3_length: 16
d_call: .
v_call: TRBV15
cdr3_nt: TGTGCCACCAGCAGAGATGACGTAGGGTCGAACACTGAAGCTTTCTTT
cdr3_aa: CATSRDDVGSNTEAFF

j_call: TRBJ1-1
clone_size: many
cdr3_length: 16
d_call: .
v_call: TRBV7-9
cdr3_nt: TGTGCCAGCAGACAACACCGGGTCTCATGGGAAGATGAAGCTTTCTTT
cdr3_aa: CASRQHRVSWEDEAFF

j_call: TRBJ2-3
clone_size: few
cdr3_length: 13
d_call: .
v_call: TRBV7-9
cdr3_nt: TGTGCCAGCAGCTTAGACCCCAGGGAGAACGGGTATTTT
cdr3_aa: CASSLDPRENGYF

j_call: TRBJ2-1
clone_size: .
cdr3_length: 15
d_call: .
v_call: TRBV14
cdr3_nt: TGTGCCAGCAGCCAGGGCAGGGCGTGGTACAATGAGCAGTTCTTC
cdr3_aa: CASSQGRAWYNEQFF

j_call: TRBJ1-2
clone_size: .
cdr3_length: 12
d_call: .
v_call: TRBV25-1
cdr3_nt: TGTGCCAGCAGTGAACCCTCACATGGCTACACCTTC
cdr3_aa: CASSEPSHGYTF

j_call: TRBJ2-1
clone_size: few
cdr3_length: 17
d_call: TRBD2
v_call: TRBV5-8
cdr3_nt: TGTGCCAGCAGCAAACCTGGGACTAGCGCCGAGAGAAATGAGCAGTTCTTC
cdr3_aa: CASSKPGTSAERNEQFF

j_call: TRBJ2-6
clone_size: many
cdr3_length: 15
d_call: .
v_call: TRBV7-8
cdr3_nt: TGTGCCAGCAGGTTGGAAAATTCTGGGGCCAACGTCCTGACTTTC
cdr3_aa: CASRLENSGANVLTF

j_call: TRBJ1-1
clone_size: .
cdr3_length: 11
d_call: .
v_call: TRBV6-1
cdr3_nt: TGTGCCAGCAGAGTAGGGATACAAGCTTTCTTT
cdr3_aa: CASRVGIQAFF

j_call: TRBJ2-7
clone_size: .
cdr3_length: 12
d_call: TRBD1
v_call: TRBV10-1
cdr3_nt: TGCGCCAGCGGAAACAGGGGGAACGAGCAGTACTTC
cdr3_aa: CASGNRGNEQYF

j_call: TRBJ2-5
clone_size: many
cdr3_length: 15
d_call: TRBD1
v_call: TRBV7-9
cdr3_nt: TGTGCCAGCAGCACCTCCGGGACAGCGGAAGAGACCCAGTACTTC
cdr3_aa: CASSTSGTAEETQYF

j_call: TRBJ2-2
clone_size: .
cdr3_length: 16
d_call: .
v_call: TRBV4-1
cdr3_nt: TGCGCCAGCAGCCAAGACGTATGGGGGACCACCGGGGAGCTGTTTTTT
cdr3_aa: CASSQDVWGTTGELFF

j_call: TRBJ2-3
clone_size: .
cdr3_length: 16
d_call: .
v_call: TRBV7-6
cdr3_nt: TGTGCTAGCAGCTTAGAATGGGCAGGGAGCACAGATACGCAGTATTTT
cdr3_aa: CASSLEWAGSTDTQYF

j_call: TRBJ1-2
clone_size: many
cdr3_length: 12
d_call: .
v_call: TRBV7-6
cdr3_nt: TGTGCCAGCAGCTTAGTAGGGGATGGCTACACCTTC
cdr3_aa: CASSLVGDGYTF

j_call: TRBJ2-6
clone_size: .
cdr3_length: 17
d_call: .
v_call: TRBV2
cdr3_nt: TGTGCCAGCAGTGATTACGCCAGGGTGTCTGGGGCCAACGTCCTGACTTTC
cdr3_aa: CASSDYARVSGANVLTF

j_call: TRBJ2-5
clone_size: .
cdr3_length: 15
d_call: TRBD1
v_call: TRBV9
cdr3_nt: TGTGCCAGCAGCGCGGGGACAGGGGGCGTCGAGACCCAGTACTTC
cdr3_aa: CASSAGTGGVETQYF

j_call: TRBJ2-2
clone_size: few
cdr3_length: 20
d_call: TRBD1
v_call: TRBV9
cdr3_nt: TGTGCCAGCAGCGTAGGGCAGGGGGCAAGAAGGGATCCGTACACCGGGGAGCTGTTTTTT
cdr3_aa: CASSVGQGARRDPYTGELFF

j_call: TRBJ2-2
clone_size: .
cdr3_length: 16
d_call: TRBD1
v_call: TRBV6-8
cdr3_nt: TGTGCCAGCAGTTACTCGCGGACAGGGTTGGTCGGGGAGCTGTTTTTT
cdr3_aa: CASSYSRTGLVGELFF

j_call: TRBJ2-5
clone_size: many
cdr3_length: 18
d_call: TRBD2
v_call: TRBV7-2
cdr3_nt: TGTGCCAGCAGCTTACGAAGGGGAGGGGTGGGACTCCAAGAGACCCAGTACTTC
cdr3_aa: CASSLRRGGVGLQETQYF

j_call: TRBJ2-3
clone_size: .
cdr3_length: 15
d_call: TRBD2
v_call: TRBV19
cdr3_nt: TGTGCCAGTAGACCCCGGGACTACCTGGGGGATACGCAGTATTTT
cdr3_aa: CASRPRDYLGDTQYF

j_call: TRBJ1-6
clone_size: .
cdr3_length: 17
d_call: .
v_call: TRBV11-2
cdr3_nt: TGTGCCAGCAGCTCCGTGGCATTAGGGGTCTATAATTCACCCCTCCACTTT
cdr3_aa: CASSSVALGVYNSPLHF

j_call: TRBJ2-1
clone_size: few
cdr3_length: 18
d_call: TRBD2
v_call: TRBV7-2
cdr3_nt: TGTGCCAGCAGCCATACTAGCGGGGGAGACAATGTGTACAATGAGCAGTTCTTC
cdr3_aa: CASSHTSGGDNVYNEQFF

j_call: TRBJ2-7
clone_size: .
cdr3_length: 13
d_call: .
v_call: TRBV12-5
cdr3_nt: TGTGCTAGTGGTTTGGTACGTGGAGGCGAGCAGTACTTC
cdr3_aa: CASGLVRGGEQYF

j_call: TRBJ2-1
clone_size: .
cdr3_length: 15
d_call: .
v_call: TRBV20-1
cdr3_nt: TGCAGTGTCCCGCCGCGGGGTGACTCCTACAATGAGCAGTTCTTC
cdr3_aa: CSVPPRGDSYNEQFF

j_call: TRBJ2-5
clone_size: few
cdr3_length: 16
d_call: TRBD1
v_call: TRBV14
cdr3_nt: TGTGCCAGCAGCCGCAGGGGGATAACCCCTCAAGAGACCCAGTACTTC
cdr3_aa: CASSRRGITPQETQYF

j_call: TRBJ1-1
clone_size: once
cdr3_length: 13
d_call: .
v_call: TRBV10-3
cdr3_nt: TGTGCCATCATGCCAGGGATGAACACTGAAGCTTTCTTT
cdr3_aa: CAIMPGMNTEAFF

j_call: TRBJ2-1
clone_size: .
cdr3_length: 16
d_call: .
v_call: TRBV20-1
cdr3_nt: TGCAGTACCAAACCGACGGCTCCGAGCTCCTACAATGAGCAGTTCTTC
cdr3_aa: CSTKPTAPSSYNEQFF

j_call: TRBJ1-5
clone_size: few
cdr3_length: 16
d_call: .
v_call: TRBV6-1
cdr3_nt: TGTGCCAGCAGCCTCATCCCGGGGGCAATCAATCAGCCCCAGCATTTT
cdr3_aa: CASSLIPGAINQPQHF

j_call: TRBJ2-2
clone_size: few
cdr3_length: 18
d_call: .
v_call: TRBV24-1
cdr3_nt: TGTGCCACCAGTGATAAGTGGTCGGAAGGCACGAACACCGGGGAGCTGTTTTTT
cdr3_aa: CATSDKWSEGTNTGELFF

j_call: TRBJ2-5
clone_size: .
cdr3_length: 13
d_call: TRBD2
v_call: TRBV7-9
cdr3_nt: TGTGCCAGCTGCAGCGGGGGGGAAGTGACCCAGTACTTC
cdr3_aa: CASCSGGEVTQYF

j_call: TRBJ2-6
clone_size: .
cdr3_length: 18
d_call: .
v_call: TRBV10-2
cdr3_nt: TGCGCCAGCAGTGAGGGCAGGCAATTCCTCTCTGGGGCCAACGTCCTGACTTTC
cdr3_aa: CASSEGRQFLSGANVLTF

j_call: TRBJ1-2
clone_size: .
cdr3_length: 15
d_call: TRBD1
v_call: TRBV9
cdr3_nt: TGTGCCAGCAGCGGATGGACAGGCGAGAACTATGGCTACACCTTC
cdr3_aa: CASSGWTGENYGYTF

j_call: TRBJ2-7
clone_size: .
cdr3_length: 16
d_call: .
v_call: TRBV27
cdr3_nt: TGTGCCAGCAGTTTTTCTTCAGGCGGGGAACCCTACGAGCAGTACTTC
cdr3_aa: CASSFSSGGEPYEQYF

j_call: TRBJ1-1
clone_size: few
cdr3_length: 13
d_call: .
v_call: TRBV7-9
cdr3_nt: TGTGCCAGCAGGTTTCCAGCAGGACCTGAAGCTTTCTTT
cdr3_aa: CASRFPAGPEAFF

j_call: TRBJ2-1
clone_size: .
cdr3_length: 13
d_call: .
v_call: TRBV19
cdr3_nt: TGTGCCAGTAGTCTACAGGGACGGAGTGAGCAGTTCTTC
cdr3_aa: CASSLQGRSEQFF

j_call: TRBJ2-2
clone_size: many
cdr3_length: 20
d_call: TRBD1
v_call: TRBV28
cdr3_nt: TGTGCCAGCAGTTTATGGGCGTCGTTAGGGACAGGGATGAACACCGGGGAGCTGTTTTTT
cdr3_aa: CASSLWASLGTGMNTGELFF

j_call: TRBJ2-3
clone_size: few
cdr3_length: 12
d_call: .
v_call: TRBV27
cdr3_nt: TGTGCCAGCAGCCCGCCAGGGAGTACGCAGTATTTT
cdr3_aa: CASSPPGSTQYF

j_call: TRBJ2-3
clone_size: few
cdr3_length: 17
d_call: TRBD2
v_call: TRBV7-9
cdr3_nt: TGTGCCAGCAGCTTAGCTTGGACTAGTTCTAGCACAGATACGCAGTATTTT
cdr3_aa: CASSLAWTSSSTDTQYF

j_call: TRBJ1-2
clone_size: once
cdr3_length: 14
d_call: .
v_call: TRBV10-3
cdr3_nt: TGTGCCATCAGTGAGCCCGGACAGTACTATGGCTACACCTTC
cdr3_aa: CAISEPGQYYGYTF

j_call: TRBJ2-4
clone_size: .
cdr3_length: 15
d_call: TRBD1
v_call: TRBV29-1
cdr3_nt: TGCAGCGTTGAAACTACAGGGGTAGCCAAAAACATTCAGTACTTC
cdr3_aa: CSVETTGVAKNIQYF

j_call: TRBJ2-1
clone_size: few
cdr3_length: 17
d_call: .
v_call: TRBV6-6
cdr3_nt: TGTGCCAGCAGCCACTTTCCGTCGGACGGATCCTACAATGAGCAGTTCTTC
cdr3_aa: CASSHFPSDGSYNEQFF

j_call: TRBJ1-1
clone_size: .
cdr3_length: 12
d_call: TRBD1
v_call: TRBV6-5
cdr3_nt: TGTGCCAGCAGTCCAGGGGGTGGGGGAGCTTTCTTT
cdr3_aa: CASSPGGGGAFF

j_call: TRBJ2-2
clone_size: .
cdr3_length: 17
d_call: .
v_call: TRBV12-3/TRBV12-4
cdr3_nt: TGTGCCAGCAGCTTCCCCCCCGCGGGCAGGGACACCGGGGAGCTGTTTTTT
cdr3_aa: CASSFPPAGRDTGELFF

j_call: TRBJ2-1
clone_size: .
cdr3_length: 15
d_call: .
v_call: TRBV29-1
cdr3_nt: TGCAGCGTATCTGGGGCTTTCGGGTCCTACAATGAGCAGTTCTTC
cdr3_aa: CSVSGAFGSYNEQFF

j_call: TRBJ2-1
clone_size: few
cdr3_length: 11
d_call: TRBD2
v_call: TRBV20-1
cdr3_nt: TGCAGTGCCCCTAAGCGGGGGGAGCAGTTCTTC
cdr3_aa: CSAPKRGEQFF

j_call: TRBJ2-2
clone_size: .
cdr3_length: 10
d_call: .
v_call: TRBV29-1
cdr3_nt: TGCAGCGCTTTATCCGGGGAGCTGTTTTTT
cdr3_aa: CSALSGELFF

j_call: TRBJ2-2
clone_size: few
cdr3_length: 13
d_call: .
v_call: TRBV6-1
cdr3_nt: TGTGCCAGCACTTGGGGCGTGAACGGGGAGCTGTTTTTT
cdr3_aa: CASTWGVNGELFF

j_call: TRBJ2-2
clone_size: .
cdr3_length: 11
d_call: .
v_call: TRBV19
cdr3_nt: TGTGCCAGTATCGGGGCCTGGGAGCTGTTTTTT
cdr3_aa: CASIGAWELFF

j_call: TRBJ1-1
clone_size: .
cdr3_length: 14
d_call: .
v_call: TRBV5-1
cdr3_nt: TGCGCCAGCAGCTGGGGACGGCTGAACACTGAAGCTTTCTTT
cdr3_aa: CASSWGRLNTEAFF

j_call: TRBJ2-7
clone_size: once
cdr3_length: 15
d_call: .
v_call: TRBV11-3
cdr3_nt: TGTGCCAGCAGCTTACATTTTGGGAGCTCCTACGAGCAGTACTTC
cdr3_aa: CASSLHFGSSYEQYF

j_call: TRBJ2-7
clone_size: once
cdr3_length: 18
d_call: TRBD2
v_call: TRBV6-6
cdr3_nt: TGTGCCAGCAGTTACTCGAAACTAGCGGGCGTTTCCTCCTACGAGCAGTACTTC
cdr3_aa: CASSYSKLAGVSSYEQYF

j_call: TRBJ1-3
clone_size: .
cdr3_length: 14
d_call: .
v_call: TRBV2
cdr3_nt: TGTGCCAGCAGTGATATGGGCTCTGGAAACACCATATATTTT
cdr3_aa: CASSDMGSGNTIYF

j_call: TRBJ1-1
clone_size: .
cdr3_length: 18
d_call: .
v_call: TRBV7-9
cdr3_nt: TGTGCCAGCAGCTTAGGTTGGCAGGGGAAATCCATGAAGGCTGAAGCTTTCTTT
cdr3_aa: CASSLGWQGKSMKAEAFF

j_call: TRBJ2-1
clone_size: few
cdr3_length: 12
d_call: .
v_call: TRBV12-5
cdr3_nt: TGTGCTAGTGGTTTGAACCCATCTGAGCAGTTCTTC
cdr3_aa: CASGLNPSEQFF

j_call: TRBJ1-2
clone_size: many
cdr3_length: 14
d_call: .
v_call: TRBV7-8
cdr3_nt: TGTGCCAGCAGCTTAGGACAGCTTAACTATGGCTACACCTTC
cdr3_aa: CASSLGQLNYGYTF